Following are 28 T cell receptor beta chains from one sample sequenced in a study of blood T cell repertoires in COVID-19 (dated by TCRdb to about 2020). The library relied on the immunoSEQ multiplex PCR assay. The immuneACCESS repertoire file appears here via TCRdb, limited to in-frame rearrangements. These files lack a portion of the clones; in checked studies, under half of the deficit traces to unresolved V genes, and the cause of the others is not known. The sample records fewer than 90,000 clones, roughly 96% of which are singletons. In total, the top ten clones hold almost 4.5% of the sample. The material sequenced was peripheral blood. The receptors were sampled from a human donor with active COVID-19. The donor label of this sample is uncertain.

This sequence joins TRBV4-3 and TRBJ1-2, with 8 nucleotides matching TRBD1. V shed 0 bases and J 7 bases; nucleotides not matched to a gene: 7. CDR1 LGHNA and CDR2 YSLEER come from the germline V gene. This CDR3 comprises 15 residues. The CDR3 sequence: CASSQELTGGSGYTF. The CDR3 nucleotides read TGCGCCAGCAGCCAAGAACTCACAGGGGGATCTGGCTACACCTTC.

This chain connects TRBV18 to TRBJ1-4, with 8 bases that match TRBD1. Per the germline V gene, CDR1 is KGHSH and CDR2 is LQKENI. This CDR3 is 18 amino acids long. With V trimmed by 2 bases and J by 4 bases, 12 bases remained unmatched. CDR3 sequence: CASSPVVPGGKVNEKLFF. In DNA, the CDR3 is TGTGCCAGCTCACCAGTGGTCCCAGGGGGCAAGGTTAATGAAAAACTGTTTTTT.

This clone was observed once. The V call is TRBV3-1 (or the pseudogene TRBV3-2), the J call TRBJ2-5; 7 bases align to TRBD2. The V and J ends lost 4 bases and 5 bases, in that order; junction bases with no gene match: 13. The germline V gene encodes CDR1 LGHDT and CDR2 YNNKEL (reference sequence). The CDR3 has 16 amino acids. The DNA of the CDR3 is TGTGCCAGCAGCCGAGACTTTGGACTAGTCTTTGAGACCCAGTACTTC. It encodes CASSRDFGLVFETQYF.

This clone was seen a handful of times. J is TRBJ1-5 and V is TRBV29-1; 7 nucleotides agree with TRBD1. The CDR3 extends over 13 amino acids. Germline lookup yields CDR1 SQVTM and CDR2 ANQGSEA. J lost 1 base, V lost 6 bases, and 3 bases had no gene match. This CDR3 is CSVQQGSNQPQHF. CDR3 coding DNA: TGCAGCGTCCAACAGGGGAGCAATCAGCCCCAGCATTTT.

This chain connects TRBV7-8 to TRBJ2-7, with D possibly TRBD1 on 5 matching bases. V lost 1 base to trimming and J lost 3 bases, with 7 bases between them. The CDR3 runs to 13 residues. Germline lookup yields CDR1 SGHVS and CDR2 FQNEAQ. CDR3: CASSLDQGYEQYF. CDR3 in DNA: TGTGCCAGCAGCTTAGACCAGGGCTACGAGCAGTACTTC.

The chain links TRBV11-2 to TRBJ2-5, with TRBD1 matching over 8 bases. This CDR3 is built from 13 residues. The V and J ends lost 6 bases and 3 bases, in that order; junction bases with no gene match: 3. Germline V lookup: CDR1 SGHAT, CDR2 FQNNGV. CDR3 DNA: TGTGCCAGCAGTCCAGGGGGCGAAGAGACCCAGTACTTC. Protein product: CASSPGGEETQYF.

The chain carries TRBV7-6 and TRBJ2-7; D ambiguous. V was clipped by 0 bases and J by 7 bases, with 4 bases between them. Germline loops: CDR1 SGHVS, CDR2 FNYEAQ. This CDR3 contains 11 residues. Written as DNA, the CDR3 is TGTGCCAGCAGCTTAGCCAGGGAGCAGTACTTC. Protein product: CASSLAREQYF.

This clone was recorded once. The chain recombines TRBV6-5 with TRBJ2-5; 8 positions agree with TRBD1. Germline loops: CDR1 MNHEY, CDR2 SVGAGI. This CDR3 comprises 13 residues. J gave up 5 bases and V 6 bases, and 5 bases lay outside the gene matches. The CDR3 here is CASRTGVWETQYF. Written as DNA, the CDR3 is TGTGCCAGCAGGACAGGGGTATGGGAGACCCAGTACTTC.

This chain connects TRBV5-1 to TRBJ2-7, with TRBD1 matching over 9 bases. V shed 1 base and J 5 bases; nucleotides not matched to a gene: 4. The CDR3 covers 14 residues. The V gene's germline CDR1 is SGHRS and CDR2 YFSETQ. CDR3 amino acids: CASSLPRTGDEQYF. The DNA of the CDR3 is TGCGCCAGCAGCTTGCCCCGGACAGGGGACGAGCAGTACTTC. Full variable domain (missing parts from reference TRBV5-1 and TRBJ2-7): KAGVTQTPRYLIKTRGQQVTLSCSPISGHRSVSWYQQTPGQGLQFLFEYFSETQRNKGNFPGRFSGRQFSNSRSEMNVSTLELGDSALYLCASSLPRTGDEQYFGPGTRLTVT.

J is TRBJ1-1 and V is TRBV10-3; no clear D. The CDR3 is 15 amino acids. Germline V gene sequence: CDR1 ENHRY, CDR2 SYGVKD. Trimming removed 1 base from V and 5 bases from J, with 14 bases in between. The CDR3 sequence is CAISEFPGRTTEAFF. DNA of the CDR3: TGTGCCATCAGTGAGTTTCCGGGGAGGACGACTGAAGCTTTCTTT.

This sequence joins TRBV4-1 and TRBJ2-2; 9 nucleotides align to TRBD2. The CDR3 contains 18 residues. The germline V gene has CDR1 MGHRA and CDR2 YSYEKL. J lost 5 bases, V lost 1 base, and 11 bases had no gene match. In DNA form, the CDR3 reads TGCGCCAGCAGCCAAGTTTCTATGTCTAGCGGGACGACCGGGGAGCTGTTTTTT. Its translation: CASSQVSMSSGTTGELFF.

The CDR3 DNA reads TGTGCCAGCAGCCAAGTTATCCGGGGTGGGGCCAACGTCCTGACTTTC. Amino acids: CASSQVIRGGANVLTF. This chain connects TRBV3-1 (or the pseudogene TRBV3-2) to TRBJ2-6, with a weak D call TRBD2 (5 bases). CDR1 and CDR2 (germline): LGHDT, YNNKEL (reference sequence). The CDR3 sequence is 16 residues long. Trimming shortened V by 1 base and J by 3 bases, and 10 bases separated the two germline ends.

This chain joins TRBV2 and TRBJ2-3, with 11 bases that match TRBD2. V gave up 5 bases and J gave up 2 bases; unmatched junction bases: 3. This CDR3 is built from 15 residues. CDR1 and CDR2 from the germline V gene are SNHLY and FYNNEI. The CDR3 nucleotides read TGTGCCAGCAGTCGGACTAGCGGGCTCACAGATACGCAGTATTTT. As protein: CASSRTSGLTDTQYF. Filled out from reference TRBV2 and TRBJ2-3, the complete variable domain reads EPEVTQTPSHQVTQMGQEVILRCVPISNHLYFYWYRQILGQKVEFLVSFYNNEISEKSEIFDDQFSVERPDGSNFTLKIRSTKLEDSAMYFCASSRTSGLTDTQYFGPGTRLTVL.

The rearrangement joins TRBV12-5 to TRBJ2-2, with D uncertain. The CDR3 extends over 15 amino acids. Germline V lookup: CDR1 LGHNT, CDR2 FRNRAP. The V gene lost 6 bases and the J gene lost 7 bases, with 18 bases spanning the gap. The DNA for the CDR3 is TGTGCTAGTGGAGAAAGAGCCCAACGTCGCGGGGAGCTGTTTTTT. This encodes CASGERAQRRGELFF.

The V gene is TRBV7-8, the J gene TRBJ2-7, with a weak D call TRBD2 (5 bases). The V end lost 4 bases, the J end lost 5 bases, and 9 bases lay between the germline ends. CDR1 and CDR2 (germline): SGHVS, FQNEAQ. This CDR3 spans 12 amino acids. The CDR3: CASSSQRDEQYF. The DNA of the CDR3 is TGTGCCAGCAGCTCACAGAGGGACGAGCAGTACTTC.

The chain joins TRBV27 to TRBJ1-1; tentatively, D is TRBD1 (5 bases). CDR3 length: 12 amino acids. V lost 5 bases and J lost 12, with 16 bases in between. Looked up from germline, CDR1 is MNHEY and CDR2 is SMNVEV (reference sequence). The CDR3 spells CASSGTGGKTFF. DNA of the CDR3: TGTGCCAGCAGTGGGACCGGGGGAAAAACTTTCTTT.

This clone appeared a single time. The chain links TRBV2 to TRBJ2-1; D remains ambiguous. Germline V gene sequence: CDR1 SNHLY, CDR2 FYNNEI. Trimming cost V 1 base and J 9 bases, with 10 bases left between them. This CDR3 has 13 residues. DNA for the CDR3: TGTGCCAGCAGTGAAGTGGTTAGTTCTGAGCAGTTCTTC. Its translation is CASSEVVSSEQFF.

The V gene is TRBV12-5, the J gene TRBJ1-6; no firm D call. The CDR3 spans 13 residues. Germline V lookup: CDR1 LGHNT, CDR2 FRNRAP. V was cut by 7 bases and J by 8 bases, with 12 bases left in between. DNA of the CDR3: TGTGCTAGTGCTCAGAGGGCGGATTCACCCCTCCACTTT. Translation: CASAQRADSPLHF.

This sequence joins TRBV6-2 or TRBV6-3 and TRBJ1-1, with 7 bases fitting TRBD1. Germline V CDR1 and CDR2: MNHEY, SVGEGT. The ends lost 3 bases at V and 1 base at J; junction bases unmatched: 2. The CDR3 covers 14 residues. The CDR3 spells CASSYTGANTEAFF. For the CDR3, the DNA is TGTGCCAGCAGTTATACAGGGGCGAACACTGAAGCTTTCTTT.

The J gene is TRBJ2-3, the V gene TRBV5-6; TRBD2 matches at 12 bases. The CDR3 has 17 amino acids. CDR1 and CDR2 (germline): SGHDT, YYEEEE. Trimming at V came to 1 base and at J to 1 base, leaving 4 bases not matched to a gene. DNA for the CDR3: TGTGCCAGCAGCTTGCGGCTAGCGGGGGGGGGCACAGATACGCAGTATTTT. This gives the protein CASSLRLAGGGTDTQYF.

This clone was recorded a few times. V usage is TRBV20-1 and J usage is TRBJ1-2, with no clear D. The CDR3 has 11 residues. Germline-derived CDR1 and CDR2 are DFQATT and SNEGSKA (reference sequence). The ends were cut back, 6 bases at V and 3 bases at J, with 8 bases in the middle. The CDR3 DNA sequence: TGCAGTGCCCTGGGAGACTATGGCTACACCTTC. Translating it yields CSALGDYGYTF.

J is TRBJ2-7 and V is TRBV19; D is possibly TRBD1 (6 bases). The V gene lost 3 bases and the J gene lost 5 bases, with 11 bases spanning the gap. CDR3 length: 13 residues. CDR1 is LNHDA and CDR2 is SQIVND in the germline V gene (reference sequence). The CDR3 bases are TGTGCCAGTAGTATTTCTGGGACAAACGAGCAGTACTTC. It is translated as CASSISGTNEQYF. Together with reference TRBV19 and TRBJ2-7, the CDR3 gives the full variable domain: DGGITQSPKYLFRKEGQNVTLSCEQNLNHDAMYWYRQDPGQGLRLIYYSQIVNDFQKGDIAEGYSVSREKKESFPLTVTSAQKNPTAFYLCASSISGTNEQYFGPGTRLTVT.

The chain has TRBV16 and TRBJ1-6; weak D call: TRBD1 (6 bases). Trimming cost V 7 bases and J 10 bases, with 11 bases left between them. The germline V gene encodes CDR1 KGHSY and CDR2 FQNENV. The CDR3 is made up of 12 amino acids. The CDR3 is CASNAGVSPLHF. The CDR3 DNA sequence: TGTGCCAGCAACGCAGGGGTCTCACCCCTCCACTTT.

V and J are TRBV5-1 and TRBJ2-7, with TRBD2 matching over 9 bases. The CDR3 totals 17 residues. V lost 4 bases and J lost 0; bases outside the gene matches: 11. Germline loops: CDR1 SGHRS, CDR2 YFSETQ. The CDR3 DNA sequence: TGCGCCAGCAGCGTACCACCGAGCGGGGGGCGCTCCTACGAGCAGTACTTC. It is translated as CASSVPPSGGRSYEQYF.

This rearrangement joins TRBV7-2 to TRBJ2-3, with a tentative D call TRBD1 (6 bases). This CDR3 has 15 amino acids. V dropped 4 bases and J dropped 11 bases, with 22 bases sitting between them. Germline CDR1 SGHTA, CDR2 FQGNSA. In nucleotides, the CDR3 is TGTGCCAGCAGCTCTACCAACAGGGCCTTAAATGGGCAGTATTTT. Its protein product is CASSSTNRALNGQYF.

The chain recombines TRBV12-3 or TRBV12-4 with TRBJ1-2, with D perhaps TRBD1 (5 bases). This CDR3 is 13 amino acids long. V was pared by 3 bases and J by 8 bases, with 13 bases between. The CDR3 is CASSFGQGWGYTF. As DNA, the CDR3 is TGTGCCAGCAGTTTCGGGCAGGGTTGGGGCTACACCTTC.

The rearrangement links TRBV4-1 to TRBJ2-2; TRBD1 is a possible D gene (6 bases). Germline-derived CDR1 and CDR2 are MGHRA and YSYEKL. The CDR3 has 17 amino acids. Trimming took off 3 bases at V and 6 bases at J, with 20 bases between the two ends. CDR3 in DNA: TGCGCCAGCAGCCAGTTCCTAGACAGGCAATTTTCCGGGGAGCTGTTTTTT. This gives the protein CASSQFLDRQFSGELFF.

The chain is built from TRBV27 and TRBJ2-7; TRBD1 aligns across 9 bases. Germline CDR1 and CDR2: MNHEY and SMNVEV (reference sequence). CDR3 size: 14 residues. V shed 4 bases, J shed 6 bases, and the junction held 7 bases outside the gene matches. For the CDR3, the DNA is TGTGCCAGCAGTTCATGGGGACAGGGATTCGAGCAGTACTTC. Translating gives CASSSWGQGFEQYF.